The entry below describes one T cell receptor (beta chain). This CDR3 contains 15 residues. From germline, CDR1 is SNHLY and CDR2 FYNNEI. J gave up 1 base and V 4 bases, and 3 bases lay outside the gene matches. This sample stems from a study of blood T cell repertoires in COVID-19. Study in general: Samples taken during acute and convalescent COVID-19 were collected in the United States, Italy and Spain. The analysed material was cDNA or gDNA that came from T cells, B-cell-depleted T cells, or PBMCs.

Participant-given clinical history determined each cohort assignment. In the original processing: How many nucleated cells were present was estimated from reference gene primer amplification. This table comes from immunoSEQ multiplex PCR, and its TCRdb copy is limited to in-frame clones, with some not included. D and trimming were read from the DNA, whereas the V and J calls and clone size are those reported in that table. The table shows 400,000 or so clones, with 75% to 90% occurring only once. This receptor was obtained from a man younger than 45 who had recovered from COVID-19. Sequencing used PBMCs or T cells enriched from blood (not recorded which). V is TRBV2 and J is TRBJ2-2; 7 nucleotides line up with TRBD1. Here the CDR3 reads CASSGQGLNTGELFF. Written as DNA, the CDR3 is TGTGCCAGCAGTGGACAGGGCTTGAACACCGGGGAGCTGTTTTTT.